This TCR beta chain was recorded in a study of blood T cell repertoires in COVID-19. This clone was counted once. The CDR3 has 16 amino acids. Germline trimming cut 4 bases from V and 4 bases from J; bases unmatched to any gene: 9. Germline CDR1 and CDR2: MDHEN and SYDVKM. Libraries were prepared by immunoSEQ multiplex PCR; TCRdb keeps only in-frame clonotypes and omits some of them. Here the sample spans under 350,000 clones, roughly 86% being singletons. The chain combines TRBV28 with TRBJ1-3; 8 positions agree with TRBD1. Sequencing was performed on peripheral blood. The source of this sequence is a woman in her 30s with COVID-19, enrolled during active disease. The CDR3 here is CASSYMQGARGNTIYF. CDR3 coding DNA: TGTGCCAGCAGTTACATGCAGGGGGCGAGAGGAAACACCATATATTTT.